This TCR beta chain was identified in a study of blood T cell repertoires in COVID-19. Participants' own reports of clinical history determined their cohort assignment. The protocol was immunoSEQ multiplex PCR, while the TCRdb copy is restricted to in-frame clones and leaves out a portion. This table has under 300,000 clones, approximately 90% appearing once. Many counts were recorded for this clone. Looked up from germline, CDR1 is MDHEN and CDR2 is SYDVKM. V was cut by 4 bases and J by 4 bases, with 7 bases left in between. This CDR3 spans 12 amino acids. The chain joins TRBV28 to TRBJ1-2, with a possible D match to TRBD1 (6 bases). The receptor was isolated from a man aged 35-49 years who had recovered from COVID-19. The sample consisted of PBMCs or T cells enriched from blood (not recorded which). CDR3: CASSWDTYGYTF. The CDR3 bases are TGTGCCAGCAGTTGGGACACCTATGGCTACACCTTC.